What follows are 8 T cell receptor beta chains derived from one specimen sequenced in a study of tumor-infiltrating lymphocytes in primary liver carcinoma (dated by TCRdb to about 2017). The data were produced on an Illumina HiSeq 2500. Starting from approximately 460 ng total RNA, TCRbeta-specific cDNA was produced by reverse transcription with a constant-region primer and ProtoScript II reverse transcriptase. Construction of the TCRbeta libraries relied on three nested rounds of multiplex PCR, following a slightly modified ARM-PCR procedure. Each of the first two PCR rounds ran for around 9 cycles and used multiplex TRBV1-TRBV30 forward primers together with a Cbeta reverse primer. Through fastp at Q25 and MiXCR, TCRdb rebuilt clones from the public reads, retaining in-frame beta chains. Identical CDR3 proteins give one entry, which carries the most common genes and DNA. The sample table records 75,000 to 80,000 distinct CDR3 sequences; 69% of these occur just once. The ten biggest clones cover roughly 25% of the sample.

Total RNA and DNA were co-extracted from around 20-30 mg of bulk tissue with the AllPrep DNA/RNA mini kit, without cell sorting. The sequencing input was tumor-adjacent normal liver tissue. The receptors originated from a man aged 35-49 years with primary liver carcinoma and hepatitis B virus infection.

This chain joins TRBV5-6 and TRBJ2-5; D not certain. CDR3 length: 14 residues. Germline loops: CDR1 SGHDT, CDR2 YYEEEE. V was shortened by 1 base and J by 5 bases, with 12 bases between the two germline ends. The CDR3 spells CASSLSGHGETQYF. For the CDR3, the DNA is TGTGCCAGCAGCTTGTCCGGCCATGGGGAGACCCAGTACTTC.

The CDR3 loop reads CANSTDRGNEQFF. As DNA, the CDR3 is TGTGCCAATAGCACGGACAGGGGTAATGAGCAGTTCTTC. The chain has TRBV12-3 or TRBV12-4 and TRBJ2-1, with 9 bases aligning to TRBD1. The CDR3 totals 13 residues. Trimming cost V 10 bases and J 7 bases; bases outside gene matches: 8.

This clonotype occurred many times. This chain connects TRBV4-2 to TRBJ2-1; 8 bases align to TRBD1. With 8 bases clipped from V and 6 bases from J, the junction kept 9 bases outside the gene matches. This CDR3 region has 14 residues. Per germline, CDR1 LGHNA and CDR2 YNFKEQ. In nucleotides, the CDR3 is TGTGCCAGCGGGACAGGAGTCTCCGTCAATGAGCAGTTCTTC. Translated: CASGTGVSVNEQFF.

This clonotype is labeled as medium-sized. The chain recombines TRBV11-1 with TRBJ2-1; TRBD2 matches 11 bases. This CDR3 comprises 14 residues. After removal of 0 bases from V and 15 bases from J, the junction contained 7 bases not matched to a gene. The germline gives CDR1 SGHAT, CDR2 FQDESV (reference sequence). The CDR3 loop is CASSLASGRAVLFF. The CDR3 DNA reads as TGTGCCAGCAGCTTAGCTAGCGGGAGGGCCGTCCTGTTCTTC.

About this clonotype itself: Compared with germline, one end of the junction differs, possibly owing to a read error. This chain joins TRBV4-3 and TRBJ2-1; D is unclear. Looked up from germline, CDR1 is LGHNA and CDR2 is YSLEER. The CDR3 loop spans 13 amino acids. CDR3 DNA: TGCGCCGGCAGCTCCGGGCCCTCTAATGAGCAGTTCTTC. As protein: CAGSSGPSNEQFF.

Details on this clonotype: A single base separates this from a much larger clone, so it may be a read error. This chain connects TRBV25-1 to TRBJ2-6; D is ambiguous. The germline gives CDR1 MGHDK, CDR2 SYGVNS. Trimming took off 9 bases at V and 0 bases at J, with 6 bases between the two ends. The CDR3 runs to 13 residues. The CDR3 sequence is CASLCSGANVLTF. The CDR3 DNA sequence: TGTGCCAGTCTGTGCTCTGGGGCCAACGTCCTGACTTTC.

This clonotype has a handful of counts. The V gene is TRBV14, the J gene TRBJ2-7; possibly TRBD1 or TRBD2 for D (5 bases each). This CDR3 spans 15 amino acids. In germline, CDR1 is SGHDN, CDR2 FVKESK. V was pared by 4 bases and J by 4 bases, with 17 bases between. CDR3: CASSLSGRKLYEQYF. CDR3 coding DNA: TGTGCCAGCAGCCTCTCGGGACGGAAATTATACGAGCAGTACTTC.

To note about this clonotype: The junction departs from the called germline gene at one end, perhaps through a read error. CDR3 in DNA: TGCGCCAGCAGCCAAGATGAAAGTGGGTACTATGAGCAGTGTTTC. Encoded protein: CASSQDESGYYEQCF. V is TRBV4-3 and J is TRBJ2-7; D remains ambiguous. Germline V gene data show CDR1 as LGHNA and CDR2 as YSLEER. The CDR3 is 15 amino acids.